These T cell receptor beta chains were read from a single sample in a study of T cell responses to AZD1222 COVID-19 vaccine. Using immunoSEQ multiplex PCR, the repertoire was profiled, and TCRdb retains in-frame clones only, with some absent. The sample holds under 150,000 clones, roughly nine tenths seen once. This material consisted of peripheral blood, taken on day 0 of AZD1222 vaccination. All receptors come from an adult in good health. Each CDR3 is given with its conserved first and last residue. A D gene is named only where the DNA matches it firmly. For some rows the clone size is stated as once, few or many, or as a class when expanded; others skip it.

>TRBV7-2|NA|TRBJ1-2|few
CASSPSPQGGYTF
TGTGCCAGCAGTCCGTCCCCTCAGGGTGGCTACACCTTC
>TRBV28|TRBD1|TRBJ1-3|NA
CASSEQGRGNTIYF
TGTGCCAGCAGTGAACAGGGGAGGGGAAACACCATATATTTT
>TRBV7-9|NA|TRBJ1-5|NA
CASSFGEGQPQHF
TGTGCCAGCAGCTTCGGTGAAGGGCAGCCCCAGCATTTT
>TRBV19|NA|TRBJ1-6|NA
CASRLGTNNSPLHF
TGTGCCAGTAGGCTCGGGACGAATAATTCACCCCTCCACTTT
>TRBV5-4|NA|TRBJ2-1|NA
CASSLISTSGNEQFF
TGTGCCAGCAGCTTAATATCGACTAGTGGGAATGAGCAGTTCTTC
>TRBV7-9|TRBD1|TRBJ2-5|NA
CASSTPGDRAGETQYF
TGTGCCAGCAGCACCCCCGGGGACAGGGCGGGAGAGACCCAGTACTTC
>TRBV19|TRBD1|TRBJ2-1|NA
CASSTYTGVTYNEQFF
TGTGCCAGTAGTACATACACAGGGGTAACCTACAATGAGCAGTTCTTC
>TRBV7-8|NA|TRBJ2-7|NA
CASSPPTPSYEQYF
TGTGCCAGCAGCCCCCCGACCCCGTCCTACGAGCAGTACTTC
>TRBV5-6|NA|TRBJ2-2|NA
CASSLQGGGELFF
TGTGCCAGCAGCCTACAGGGAGGCGGGGAGCTGTTTTTT
>TRBV28|NA|TRBJ1-3|NA
CASSPQGSGNTIYF
TGTGCCAGCAGTCCACAGGGCTCTGGAAACACCATATATTTT
>TRBV7-9|NA|TRBJ1-2|once
CASSLSLGGVGYGYTF
TGTGCCAGCAGCTTATCCCTCGGTGGGGTAGGCTATGGCTACACCTTC
>TRBV7-9|NA|TRBJ1-2|NA
CASSLAGDHGYTF
TGTGCCAGCAGCTTAGCGGGGGACCATGGCTACACCTTC
>TRBV5-1|NA|TRBJ2-1|NA
CASSPRGPYNEQFF
TGCGCCAGCAGCCCCAGGGGCCCCTACAATGAGCAGTTCTTC
>TRBV5-1|NA|TRBJ1-2|NA
CASSLGELYGYTF
TGCGCCAGCAGCTTGGGAGAACTCTATGGCTACACCTTC
>TRBV5-6|NA|TRBJ2-7|NA
CASSFGQGNYEQYF
TGTGCCAGCAGCTTTGGGCAGGGCAACTACGAGCAGTACTTC